The 9 T cell receptor beta chains below come from one sample, sequenced in a study of blood T cell repertoires in COVID-19. TCRdb's table, derived via immunoSEQ multiplex PCR, lists solely in-frame clones and lacks some. Here the sample spans roughly 120,000 clones, approximately 90% being singletons. Specimen: peripheral blood. These receptors all come from a human donor with active COVID-19. The donor label of this sample is uncertain.

The rearrangement links TRBV9 to TRBJ1-1; 7 nucleotides agree with TRBD1. This CDR3 contains 15 residues. Unmatched junction bases numbered 5, after V lost 2 bases and J lost 1 base. Per the germline V gene, CDR1 is SGDLS and CDR2 is YYNGEE. The CDR3 DNA reads TGTGCCAGCAGCGTGAACAGGGGCGCGAACACTGAAGCTTTCTTT. As protein: CASSVNRGANTEAFF.

The chain carries TRBV7-6 and TRBJ2-5, with 7 positions matching TRBD2. Germline CDR1 and CDR2: SGHVS and FNYEAQ. Germline trimming cut 5 bases from V and 3 bases from J; bases unmatched to any gene: 9. The CDR3 length is 15 residues. CDR3 residues: CASSPGLVVKETQYF. The CDR3 bases are TGTGCCAGCAGCCCCGGACTAGTAGTAAAAGAGACCCAGTACTTC.

This clone was observed a few times. This sequence joins TRBV2 and TRBJ2-7; 8 bases fit TRBD2. The germline gives CDR1 SNHLY, CDR2 FYNNEI. The V gene end was trimmed by 8 bases and the J gene end by 3 bases; junction bases not matched to a gene: 6. This CDR3 is built from 13 residues. In nucleotides, the CDR3 is TGTGCCAGCCAACCCAGCGGGGGCTACGAGCAGTACTTC. Protein sequence: CASQPSGGYEQYF.

The rearrangement joins TRBV6-5 to TRBJ1-1, with 7 bases fitting TRBD1. CDR1 is MNHEY, CDR2 SVGAGI, per germline. The V gene end was trimmed by 0 bases and the J gene end by 1 base; junction bases not matched to a gene: 2. The CDR3 spans 15 residues. CDR3 sequence reads: CASSYSNRGNTEAFF. The CDR3 coding sequence is TGTGCCAGCAGTTACTCGAACAGGGGGAACACTGAAGCTTTCTTT.

The chain is built from TRBV27 and TRBJ1-2, with 9 nucleotides matching TRBD1. This CDR3 contains 16 residues. CDR1 and CDR2 from the germline V gene are MNHEY and SMNVEV (reference sequence). Trimming cost V 4 bases and J 0 bases; bases outside gene matches: 6. CDR3 in DNA: TGTGCCAGCAGTTGGGGACAGGGTGGCCCTAACTATGGCTACACCTTC. Protein: CASSWGQGGPNYGYTF.

The rearrangement uses TRBV19 and TRBJ2-1, with 9 positions matching TRBD2. The CDR3 is made up of 16 amino acids. The germline V gene encodes CDR1 LNHDA and CDR2 SQIVND (reference sequence). The junction had 8 bases not matched to a gene; V was cut back by 4 bases and J by 4 bases. The CDR3 DNA reads TGTGCCAGTAGTAGCGGGGGGGCTGGTATGTACAATGAGCAGTTCTTC. It encodes CASSSGGAGMYNEQFF.

Here the CDR3 DNA reads TGTGCCAGCAGCGTAGGTTCACAGAACACAGATACGCAGTATTTT. The encoded protein is CASSVGSQNTDTQYF. This rearrangement joins TRBV9 to TRBJ2-3, with D hard to call. V gave up 0 bases and J gave up 2 bases, with 10 bases separating them. CDR1 is SGDLS, CDR2 YYNGEE, per germline. The CDR3 is 15 residues long.

The J gene is TRBJ2-4, the V gene TRBV6-2 or TRBV6-3, with D tentatively TRBD2 (5 bases). Looked up from germline, CDR1 is MNHEY and CDR2 is SVGEGT. V shed 5 bases and J shed 8 bases, with 16 bases lying between them. The CDR3 runs to 14 residues. CDR3 protein: CASSTRTGEDIQYF. The CDR3 DNA reads as TGTGCCAGCAGTACACGGACTGGAGAGGACATTCAGTACTTC.

The genes are TRBV29-1 and TRBJ2-3; a possible D gene is TRBD1 (7 bases). This CDR3 spans 16 amino acids. CDR1 SQVTM and CDR2 ANQGSEA come from the germline V gene. V was cut by 1 base and J by 0 bases, with 14 bases left in between. The CDR3 loop reads CSVEGGDSSSTDTQYF. DNA of the CDR3: TGCAGCGTTGAAGGGGGGGACAGCTCTAGCACAGATACGCAGTATTTT.